This record covers a single TCR beta chain. This clonotype was counted only a few times. Its antigen target is currently unknown. The sample holds no much larger clone one base away, and base qualities are not on file. The library was obtained by RACE. Reads for this sample came from a NextSeq 500. Library preparation attached unique molecular identifiers to individual cDNA molecules for quantitative, reproducible TCR counting. From each blood RNA sample, both TCR alpha and TCR beta chains were sequenced. Processing in the source paper ran as follows. Samples had a median of approximately 96,000 TCRs, with a range from roughly 23,224 to 700,000. V, J and CDR3 annotation of the TCR reads was carried out using the Decombinator software suite. For the PS versus PT1 abundance plots, all samples were subsampled to the same number of TCRs (28,000). TCRs were defined as expanded if absent before sensitization and observed at least eight times at the 2-week time point. Using fastp at Q25 and MiXCR, TCRdb reprocessed the public reads and kept productive beta chains. Identical CDR3 protein sequences are pooled into one entry, listed with their most common genes and DNA. These V and J calls originate from TCRdb's pipeline instead of the authors' own analysis. Across this sample there are 84,000 or so distinct CDR3 sequences, with over 9.5% seen only once. 2.2% of the sample lies in the top ten.

The sample originates from a study of human T cells and chemical hapten exposure (dated by TCRdb to the early 2020s). In the study overall: For sensitization, 2% DPC in acetone was applied to a roughly 2 cm by roughly 2 cm area of upper inner arm skin. Weekly therapeutic DPC doses were additionally applied to the scalp of patients throughout the approximately 25-week study period. Patch testing was done on the upper back using Finn chambers containing 0.01% DPC, and results were scored after 6 days according to International Contact Dermatitis Research Group standards. Alopecia areata with under or over 50% scalp involvement, alopecia totalis and alopecia universalis were represented in the patient cohort, which was mostly female. The libraries were sequenced as a pool, and the TCR yield per sample differed mostly because of small variations in library volumes within the pool. The study tracked peripheral blood TCR repertoire changes in vivo during primary and secondary sensitization to the hapten diphenylcyclopropenone (DPC) in alopecia patients. Patient blood was sampled pre-sensitization (week 0) and at 2, 6 and about 24 weeks after DPC sensitization. Approximately 28 alopecia patients provided blood for TCR sequencing at one to four time points (pre-sensitization, 2, 6 and 24 weeks). Overall results and qualifications from the work: Repeated subsampling changed both the strength of the expansion versus patch-test correlation and the threshold at which that correlation became significant. DPC sensitization did not change the number of TCRs with a frequency above 1 in 1000, and there was no evidence of changes in global repertoire structure. Patch test score was positively correlated with the number of PT1 expanded TCRs, with significance at thresholds 8, 16 and 32 but not at 4. Expanded TCRs formed significantly more large CDR3 similarity clusters than pre-sensitization or healthy control sets, consistent with antigen-driven responses. Alopecia, a presumed autoimmune disease, was present in all patients, so the immune response of the patients might differ from that of healthy individuals.

The CDR3, from cysteine to phenylalanine, totals 14 residues. The only DNA kept is the CDR3, 42 bases in frame from the first base. In the germline V gene, CDR1 corresponds to LGHNA and CDR2 to YSLEER. The junction shows trimming of 1 base on V and 6 bases on J, plus 10 bases between the germline ends. Taken with the paper, the label for time point translates to: patch test 1, 2 weeks after DPC sensitization. The intended sense of this specimen's treatment or condition label: therapeutic diphenylcyclopropenone sensitization with weekly scalp DPC. Blood at each patch-test visit was drawn before the patch test was applied. Eligible patients were aged 18 to 70, diagnosed with alopecia, deemed suitable for DPC therapy, and excluded if pregnant. Total RNA was isolated from unfractionated whole blood collected in Tempus Blood RNA tubes.

The chain uses TRBV4-3 and TRBJ2-1; the D gene is possibly TRBD1 or TRBD2, with 5 bases matching each. The receptor was isolated from a man in his forties with alopecia areata. Some clones in this sample may be carry-over from other donors' samples. Material: whole blood, obtained in connection with sensitization to the hapten diphenylcyclopropenone (DPC). The sequence in DNA is TGCGCCAGCAGCCAAGGGGCCGGGGCCAATGAGCAGTTCTTC. This encodes CASSQGAGANEQFF.